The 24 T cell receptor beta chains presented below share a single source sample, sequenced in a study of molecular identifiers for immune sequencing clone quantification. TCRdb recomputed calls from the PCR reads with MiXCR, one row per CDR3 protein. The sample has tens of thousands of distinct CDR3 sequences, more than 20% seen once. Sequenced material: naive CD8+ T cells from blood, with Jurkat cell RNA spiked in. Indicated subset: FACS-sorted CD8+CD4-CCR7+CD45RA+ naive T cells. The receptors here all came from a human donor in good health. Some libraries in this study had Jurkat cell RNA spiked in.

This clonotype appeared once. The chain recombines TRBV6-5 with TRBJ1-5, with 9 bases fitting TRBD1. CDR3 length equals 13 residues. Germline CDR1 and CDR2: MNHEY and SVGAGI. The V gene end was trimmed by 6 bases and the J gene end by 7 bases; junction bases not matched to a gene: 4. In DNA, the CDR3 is TGTGCCAGCAGCCTGACAGGGGGGCAGCCCCAGCATTTT. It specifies CASSLTGGQPQHF.

The CDR3 loop reads CASSQELPGQGIIAKNIQYF. CDR3 bases: TGCGCCAGCAGCCAAGAGCTCCCGGGACAGGGGATAATAGCCAAAAACATTCAGTACTTC. This chain uses TRBV4-3 with TRBJ2-4, with 10 bases fitting TRBD1. The germline CDR1 and CDR2 sequences are LGHNA and YSLEER. CDR3 length: 20 amino acids. The junction had 11 bases not matched to a gene; V was cut back by 0 bases and J by 0 bases.

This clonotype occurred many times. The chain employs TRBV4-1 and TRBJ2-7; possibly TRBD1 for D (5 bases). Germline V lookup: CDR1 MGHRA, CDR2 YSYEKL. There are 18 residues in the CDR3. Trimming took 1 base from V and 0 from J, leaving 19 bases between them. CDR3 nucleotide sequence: TGCGCCAGCAGCCAAGTAATCATTGGGGCAGGGAACTCCTACGAGCAGTACTTC. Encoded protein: CASSQVIIGAGNSYEQYF.

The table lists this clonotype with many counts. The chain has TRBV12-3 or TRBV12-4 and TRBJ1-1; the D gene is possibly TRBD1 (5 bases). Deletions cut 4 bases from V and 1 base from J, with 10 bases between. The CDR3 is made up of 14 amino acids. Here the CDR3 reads CASSSPQENTEAFF. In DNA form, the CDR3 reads TGTGCCAGCAGTTCTCCACAGGAGAACACTGAAGCTTTCTTT.

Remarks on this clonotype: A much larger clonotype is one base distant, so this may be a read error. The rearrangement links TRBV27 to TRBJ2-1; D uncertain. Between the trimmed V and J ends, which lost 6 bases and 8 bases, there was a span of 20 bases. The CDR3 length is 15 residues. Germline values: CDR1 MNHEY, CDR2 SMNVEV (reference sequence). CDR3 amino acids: CASRLIGSGADEQFF. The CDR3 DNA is TGTGCCAGCAGATTAATAGGGTCCGGCGCGGATGAGCAGTTCTTC.

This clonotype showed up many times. CDR3 in DNA: TGTGCCAGCAGCCTGACAGCATATAGCAATCAGCCCCAGCATTTT. This sequence encodes CASSLTAYSNQPQHF. The rearrangement joins TRBV5-6 to TRBJ1-5, with TRBD1 as a possible D gene (5 bases). CDR3 length: 15 amino acids. Trimming shortened V by 4 bases and J by 0 bases, and 11 bases separated the two germline ends. Germline V gives CDR1 SGHDT, CDR2 YYEEEE.

The CDR3 here is CASAWTSGIYEQYF. The CDR3 region has the DNA TGTGCCAGCGCCTGGACTAGCGGGATCTACGAGCAGTACTTC. The chain links TRBV27 to TRBJ2-7, with 12 bases identical to TRBD2. This CDR3 contains 14 residues. The V and J ends lost 8 bases and 3 bases, in that order; junction bases with no gene match: 5. Germline V gene lookup returns CDR1 MNHEY and CDR2 SMNVEV (reference sequence).

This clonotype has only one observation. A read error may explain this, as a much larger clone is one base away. CDR3 protein: CASSQGLAGGQAYF. The CDR3 region has the DNA TGCGCCAGCAGCCAGGGACTAGCGGGGGGACAGGCGTATTTT. The rearrangement links TRBV4-3 to TRBJ2-3; 15 bases align to TRBD2. This CDR3 has 14 amino acids. In germline, CDR1 is LGHNA, CDR2 YSLEER. V gave up 3 bases and J gave up 14 bases; unmatched junction bases: 6.

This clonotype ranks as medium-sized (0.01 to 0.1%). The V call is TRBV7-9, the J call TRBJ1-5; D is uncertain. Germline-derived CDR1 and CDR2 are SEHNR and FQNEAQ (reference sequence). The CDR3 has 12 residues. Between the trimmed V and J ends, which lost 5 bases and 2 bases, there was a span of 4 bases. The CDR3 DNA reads TGTGCCAGCAGCCGGGGCAATCAGCCCCAGCATTTT. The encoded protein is CASSRGNQPQHF. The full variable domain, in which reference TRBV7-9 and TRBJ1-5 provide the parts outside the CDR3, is DTGVSQNPRHKITKRGQNVTFRCDPISEHNRLYWYRQTLGQGPEFLTYFQNEAQLEKSRLLSDRFSAERPKGSFSTLEIQRTEQGDSAMYLCASSRGNQPQHFGDGTRLSIL.

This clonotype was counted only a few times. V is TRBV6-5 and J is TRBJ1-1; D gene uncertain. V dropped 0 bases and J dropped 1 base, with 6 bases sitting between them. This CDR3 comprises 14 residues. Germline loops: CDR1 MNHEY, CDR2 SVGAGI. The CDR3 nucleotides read TGTGCCAGCAGTTACTCGGACTGGAACACTGAAGCTTTCTTT. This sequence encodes CASSYSDWNTEAFF.

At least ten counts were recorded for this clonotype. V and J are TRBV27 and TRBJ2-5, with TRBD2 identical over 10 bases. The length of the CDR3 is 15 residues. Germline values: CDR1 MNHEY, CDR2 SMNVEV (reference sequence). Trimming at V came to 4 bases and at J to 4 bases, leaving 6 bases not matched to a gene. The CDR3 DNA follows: TGTGCCAGCAGTTGGACGGGACTAGCGACAGAGACCCAGTACTTC. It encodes CASSWTGLATETQYF.

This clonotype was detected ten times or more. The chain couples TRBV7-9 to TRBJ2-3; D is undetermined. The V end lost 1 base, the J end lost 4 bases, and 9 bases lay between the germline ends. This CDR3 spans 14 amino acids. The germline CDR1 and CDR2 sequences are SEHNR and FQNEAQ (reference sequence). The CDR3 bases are TGTGCCAGCAGCTTAGACTGGGGTGCAGATACGCAGTATTTT. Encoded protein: CASSLDWGADTQYF. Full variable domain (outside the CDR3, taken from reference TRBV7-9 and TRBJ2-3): DTGVSQNPRHKITKRGQNVTFRCDPISEHNRLYWYRQTLGQGPEFLTYFQNEAQLEKSRLLSDRFSAERPKGSFSTLEIQRTEQGDSAMYLCASSLDWGADTQYFGPGTRLTVL.

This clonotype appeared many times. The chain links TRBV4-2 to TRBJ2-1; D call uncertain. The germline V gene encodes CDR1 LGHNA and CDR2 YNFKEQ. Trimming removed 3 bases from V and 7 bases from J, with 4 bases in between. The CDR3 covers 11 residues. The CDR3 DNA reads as TGTGCCAGCAGCCAGGGGAATGAGCAGTTCTTC. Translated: CASSQGNEQFF.

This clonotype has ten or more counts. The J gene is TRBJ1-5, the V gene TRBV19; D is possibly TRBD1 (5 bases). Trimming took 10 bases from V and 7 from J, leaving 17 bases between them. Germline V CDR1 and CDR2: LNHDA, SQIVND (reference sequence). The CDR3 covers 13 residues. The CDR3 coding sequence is TGTGCCACCACTCCCAGGGATGGACAGCCCCAGCATTTT. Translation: CATTPRDGQPQHF.

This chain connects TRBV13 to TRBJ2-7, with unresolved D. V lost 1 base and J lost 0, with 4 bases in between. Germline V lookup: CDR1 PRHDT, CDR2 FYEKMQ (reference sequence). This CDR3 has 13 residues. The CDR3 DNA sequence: TGTGCCAGCAGCTTAGTCGCCTCCTACGAGCAGTACTTC. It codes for CASSLVASYEQYF.

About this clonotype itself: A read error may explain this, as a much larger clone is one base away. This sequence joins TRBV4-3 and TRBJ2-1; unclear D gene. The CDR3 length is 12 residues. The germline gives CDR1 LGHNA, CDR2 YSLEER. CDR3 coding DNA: TGCGCCAGCAGCGCCAAGCACAATGAGCAGCTCTTC. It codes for CASSAKHNEQLF.

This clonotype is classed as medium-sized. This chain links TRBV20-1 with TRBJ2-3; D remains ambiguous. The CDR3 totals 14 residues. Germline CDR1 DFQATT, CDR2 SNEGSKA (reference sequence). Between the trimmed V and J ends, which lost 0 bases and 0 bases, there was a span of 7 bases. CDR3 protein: CSARDLGSTDTQYF. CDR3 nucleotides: TGCAGTGCTAGAGATCTTGGGAGCACAGATACGCAGTATTTT.

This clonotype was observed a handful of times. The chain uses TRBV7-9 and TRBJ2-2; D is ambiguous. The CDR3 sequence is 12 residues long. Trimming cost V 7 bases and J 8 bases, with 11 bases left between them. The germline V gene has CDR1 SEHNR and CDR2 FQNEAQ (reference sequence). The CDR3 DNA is TGTGCCAGCAACCTATTCACTGGGGAGCTGTTTTTT. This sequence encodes CASNLFTGELFF.

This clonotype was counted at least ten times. DNA for the CDR3: TGTGCCAGTATTGGCAGGGGGCTCGGCATTCAGTACTTC. Protein: CASIGRGLGIQYF. The rearrangement links TRBV27 to TRBJ2-4; the match to TRBD1 covers 8 bases. Per the germline V gene, CDR1 is MNHEY and CDR2 is SMNVEV (reference sequence). Germline trimming cut 9 bases from V and 9 bases from J; bases unmatched to any gene: 10. This CDR3 has 13 amino acids.

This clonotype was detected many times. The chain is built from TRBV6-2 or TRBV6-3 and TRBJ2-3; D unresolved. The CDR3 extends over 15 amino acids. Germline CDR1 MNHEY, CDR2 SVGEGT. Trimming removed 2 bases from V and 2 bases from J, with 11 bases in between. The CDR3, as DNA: TGTGCCAGCAGTTACAATGGGCCTTCCACAGATACGCAGTATTTT. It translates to CASSYNGPSTDTQYF.

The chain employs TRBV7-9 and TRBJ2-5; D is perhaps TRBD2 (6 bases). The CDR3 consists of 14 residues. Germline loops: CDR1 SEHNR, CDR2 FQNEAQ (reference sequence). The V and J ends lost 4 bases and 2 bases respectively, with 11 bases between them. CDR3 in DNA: TGTGCCAGCAGCTACCGCGGGGCACAAGAGACCCAGTACTTC. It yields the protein CASSYRGAQETQYF.

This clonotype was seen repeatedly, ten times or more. The CDR3 region has the DNA TGTGCCAGCAGCTCAGAGGGCACTGAAGCTTTCTTT. This translates into CASSSEGTEAFF. The chain has TRBV7-9 and TRBJ1-1; D gene unclear. V was trimmed by 4 bases and J by 4 bases, leaving 7 bases between them. The CDR3 runs to 12 residues. Germline V CDR1 and CDR2: SEHNR, FQNEAQ (reference sequence). The variable domain in full, with the rest retrieved from reference TRBV7-9 and TRBJ1-1, is DTGVSQNPRHKITKRGQNVTFRCDPISEHNRLYWYRQTLGQGPEFLTYFQNEAQLEKSRLLSDRFSAERPKGSFSTLEIQRTEQGDSAMYLCASSSEGTEAFFGQGTRLTVV.

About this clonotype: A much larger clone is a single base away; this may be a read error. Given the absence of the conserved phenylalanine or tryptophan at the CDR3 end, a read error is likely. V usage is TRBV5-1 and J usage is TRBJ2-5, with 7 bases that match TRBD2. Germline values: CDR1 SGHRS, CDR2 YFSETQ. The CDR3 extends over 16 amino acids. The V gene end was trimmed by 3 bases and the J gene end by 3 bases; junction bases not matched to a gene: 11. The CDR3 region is CASSWRASGVEETQYL. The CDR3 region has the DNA TGCGCCAGCAGCTGGCGGGCTAGCGGAGTTGAAGAGACCCAGTACCTC.

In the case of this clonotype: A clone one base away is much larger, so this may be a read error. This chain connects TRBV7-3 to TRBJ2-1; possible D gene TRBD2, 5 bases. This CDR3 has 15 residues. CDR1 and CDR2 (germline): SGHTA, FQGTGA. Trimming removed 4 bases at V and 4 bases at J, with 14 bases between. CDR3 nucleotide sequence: TGTGCCAGCAGCTCCGTTGGGTCGGGGTACAATGAGCAGTTCTTC. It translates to CASSSVGSGYNEQFF.